Listed here are 2 T cell receptor beta chains from one sample, sequenced in a study of blood T cell repertoires in COVID-19. TCRdb's copy holds only in-frame clones and misses some; the assay was immunoSEQ multiplex PCR. The table records fewer than 300,000 clones, roughly 85% of them present only once. Sequenced sample: peripheral blood. The receptors were gathered from a woman aged 18-30 years with acute or convalescent COVID-19.

The J gene is TRBJ1-2, the V gene TRBV9; 9 nucleotides align to TRBD1. V shed 0 bases and J 5 bases; nucleotides not matched to a gene: 8. From germline, CDR1 is SGDLS and CDR2 YYNGEE. The CDR3 sequence is 16 residues long. The CDR3 DNA reads TGTGCCAGCAGCGTAGGGGGAACAGGGGGCAAGTATGGCTACACCTTC. Amino acid sequence: CASSVGGTGGKYGYTF.

This clone was picked up one time. The chain recombines TRBV14 with TRBJ2-7, with TRBD2 matching 16 bases. The CDR3 spans 17 residues. The V and J ends lost 4 bases and 4 bases, in that order; junction bases with no gene match: 7. Germline assignment: CDR1 SGHDN and CDR2 FVKESK. CDR3 in DNA: TGTGCCAGCAGCCGCGGGACTAGCGGGAGGGCCGCGTACGAGCAGTACTTC. Translating it yields CASSRGTSGRAAYEQYF.